This is a list of T cell receptor beta chains from one sample in a study of T cell repertoires in cytomegalovirus infection. TCRdb redid the calling of the reads with MiXCR, one entry per CDR3 protein. In the table there are more than 35,000 distinct CDR3 sequences, roughly 54% of which are singletons. Antigens for these TCRs are unknown. This specimen consisted of CD8+ T cells from cultured PBMCs, obtained from culture after CMV antigen stimulation. These receptors all stem from a human donor in good health (CMV status not recorded). Some clones in this sample may be carry-over from other donors' samples. The CDR3 runs from the conserved cysteine through the conserved F or W. Fields, in order: J gene, clone size, V gene, D gene, CDR3 protein, CDR3 DNA. The D gene is left open where the match is weak. The size field is filled for only some rows; it gives once, few, many or a size class.

>TRBJ2-1|-|TRBV10-3|-
CAISSGGSLIGEQFF
TGTGCCATCAGTTCTGGGGGTTCTCTAATAGGGGAGCAGTTCTTC
>TRBJ2-1|-|TRBV5-1|TRBD1
CASSWGTGDLDEQFF
TGCGCCAGCAGCTGGGGGACAGGGGATTTGGATGAGCAGTTCTTC
>TRBJ2-7|-|TRBV29-1|TRBD1
CSVEPGQGLNEQYF
TGCAGCGTTGAACCGGGACAGGGGCTCAACGAGCAGTACTTC
>TRBJ1-1|-|TRBV11-2|-
CASRFGGQNTEAFF
TGTGCCAGCAGGTTCGGGGGCCAGAACACTGAAGCTTTCTTT
>TRBJ1-2|-|TRBV27|TRBD1
CASSLEAGGDGGYTF
TGTGCCAGCAGTTTGGAGGCAGGGGGAGATGGGGGCTACACCTTC
>TRBJ2-3|-|TRBV5-6|-
CASSSAVFSTDTQYF
TGTGCCAGCAGCTCAGCAGTCTTTAGCACAGATACGCAGTATTTT
>TRBJ2-3|-|TRBV7-8|TRBD1
CASSYRGQNTDTQYF
TGTGCCAGCAGTTACAGGGGACAAAACACAGATACGCAGTATTTT
>TRBJ1-1|-|TRBV3-1|-
CASSQVLEMMNTEAFF
TGTGCCAGCAGCCAAGTTCTAGAGATGATGAACACTGAAGCTTTCTTT
>TRBJ2-5|few|TRBV9|-
CASSSTQGWQETQYF
TGTGCCAGCAGCTCAACCCAGGGGTGGCAAGAGACCCAGTACTTC
>TRBJ1-3|-|TRBV12-3/TRBV12-4|-
CASSSFTSSGNTIYF
TGTGCCAGCAGTTCCTTCACCAGCTCTGGAAACACCATATATTTT
>TRBJ2-5|-|TRBV7-6|TRBD2
CASSSLAGDEETQYF
TGTGCCAGCAGCTCGCTAGCGGGGGACGAAGAGACCCAGTACTTC
>TRBJ2-7|-|TRBV7-9|-
CASSFGGLYEQYF
TGTGCCAGCAGCTTCGGGGGCCTCTACGAGCAGTACTTC
>TRBJ1-4|-|TRBV7-8|-
CASSPGNEKLFF
TGTGCCAGCAGCCCCGGGAATGAAAAACTGTTTTTT
>TRBJ1-3|-|TRBV14|-
CASSPWGDTIYF
TGTGCCAGCAGCCCCTGGGGGGACACCATATATTTT
>TRBJ1-3|-|TRBV7-6|-
CASSLVGHPGAKLGNTIYF
TGTGCCAGCAGCTTAGTCGGCCATCCCGGGGCGAAGCTCGGAAACACCATATATTTT
>TRBJ2-2|once|TRBV10-3|-
CAITPPDTGELFF
TGTGCCATCACCCCCCCCGACACCGGGGAGCTGTTTTTT
>TRBJ2-7|many|TRBV7-6|TRBD2
CASSYRLAGVGSSYEQYF
TGTGCCAGCAGCTACCGACTAGCGGGAGTTGGGAGCTCCTACGAGCAGTACTTC
>TRBJ2-4|-|TRBV29-1|-
CSFTGGGLGNIQYF
TGCAGCTTCACTGGCGGGGGCTTGGGGAACATTCAGTACTTC